This T cell receptor beta chain originates from a study of shared clonotypes between healthy human individuals. Negatively enriched CD4+ T cells were divided by CD45RA into naive and memory. CDR1 is MNHEY and CDR2 is SVGAGI in the germline V gene. Trimming shortened V by 0 bases and J by 3 bases, and 12 bases separated the two germline ends. The CDR3 has 16 amino acids. Of note for this clone: As yet, its antigen is unknown.

Study findings and constraints: Rarefaction curves obtained for sorted subsets showed sequencing incomplete despite large depth.

This was a deep-level run. Assay used: immunoSEQ multiplex PCR; TCRdb lists only in-frame clones, some missing. The sample lists about 1.1 million clones, around 78% seen once, with roughly 0.56% in the top ten. V and J are TRBV6-5 and TRBJ1-5; D is perhaps TRBD1 (5 bases). The sample taken for sequencing was memory CD4+ T cells from PBMCs. Subset reported: CD45RA-negative fraction. The source is a man aged 18 to 29 in good health. Some clones in this sample may be carry-over from other donors' samples. CDR3 in DNA: TGTGCCAGCAGTTACTCGAGACGGGGCCCCAATCAGCCCCAGCATTTT. It translates to CASSYSRRGPNQPQHF.